This T cell receptor (beta chain) was sequenced for a study of blood T cell repertoires in COVID-19. Source study methods: Amplification from reference gene primers served as the basis for estimated nucleated cell counts. Using immunoSEQ multiplex PCR, the repertoire was profiled, and TCRdb retains in-frame clones only, with some absent. The V and J calls and clone size were taken over from that table, and D and trimming were inferred from the DNA. The sample holds around 260,000 clones, roughly 90% seen once. This CDR3 has 15 residues. The V gene end was trimmed by 6 bases and the J gene end by 4 bases; junction bases not matched to a gene: 10. The germline gives CDR1 MNHEY, CDR2 SVGEGT.

The chain combines TRBV6-2 or TRBV6-3 with TRBJ2-7; 9 nucleotides line up with TRBD1. The sequenced sample consisted of peripheral blood. The clonotype originates from a woman in her twenties or thirties with active or convalescent COVID-19. The CDR3, as DNA: TGTGCCAGCAGCAACCGGGACAGGGCCTTTTACGAGCAGTACTTC. Its translation: CASSNRDRAFYEQYF.